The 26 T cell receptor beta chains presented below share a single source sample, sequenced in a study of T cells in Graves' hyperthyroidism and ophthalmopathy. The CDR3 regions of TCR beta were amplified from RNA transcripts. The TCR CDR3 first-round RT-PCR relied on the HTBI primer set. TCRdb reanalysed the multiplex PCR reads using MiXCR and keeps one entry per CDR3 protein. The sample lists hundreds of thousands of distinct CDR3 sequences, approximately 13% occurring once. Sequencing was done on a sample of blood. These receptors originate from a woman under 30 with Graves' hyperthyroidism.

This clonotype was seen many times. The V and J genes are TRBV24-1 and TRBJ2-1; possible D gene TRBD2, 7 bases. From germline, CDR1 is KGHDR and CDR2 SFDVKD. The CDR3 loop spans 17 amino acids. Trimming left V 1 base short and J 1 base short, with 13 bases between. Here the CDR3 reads CATSDFRGGPSYNEQFF. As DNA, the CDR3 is TGTGCCACCAGTGATTTTCGCGGGGGCCCATCCTACAATGAGCAGTTCTTC.

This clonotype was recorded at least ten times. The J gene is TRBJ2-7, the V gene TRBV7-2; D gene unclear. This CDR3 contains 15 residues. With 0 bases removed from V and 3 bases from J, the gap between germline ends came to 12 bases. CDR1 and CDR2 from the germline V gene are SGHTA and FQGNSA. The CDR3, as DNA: TGTGCCAGCAGCTTAGCAGGGAATGGGAACTACGAGCAGTACTTC. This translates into CASSLAGNGNYEQYF. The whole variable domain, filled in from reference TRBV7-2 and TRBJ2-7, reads GAGVSQSPSNKVTEKGKDVELRCDPISGHTALYWYRQSLGQGLEFLIYFQGNSAPDKSGLPSDRFSAERTGGSVSTLTIQRTQQEDSAVYLCASSLAGNGNYEQYFGPGTRLTVT.

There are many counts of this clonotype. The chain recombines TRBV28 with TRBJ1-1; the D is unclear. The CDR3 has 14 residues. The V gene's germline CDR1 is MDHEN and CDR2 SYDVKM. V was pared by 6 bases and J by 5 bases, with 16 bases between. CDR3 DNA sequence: TGTGCCAGCAGCTCTGGGAGAGGGAGGACTGAAGCTTTCTTT. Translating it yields CASSSGRGRTEAFF.

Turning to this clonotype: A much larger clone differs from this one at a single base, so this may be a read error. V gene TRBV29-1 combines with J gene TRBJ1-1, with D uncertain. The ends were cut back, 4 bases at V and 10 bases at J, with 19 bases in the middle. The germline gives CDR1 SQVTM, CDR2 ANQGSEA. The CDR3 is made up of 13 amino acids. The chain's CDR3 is CSVVRHLKQGAFF. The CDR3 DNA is TGCAGCGTTGTCCGACACCTTAAGCAAGGAGCTTTCTTT.

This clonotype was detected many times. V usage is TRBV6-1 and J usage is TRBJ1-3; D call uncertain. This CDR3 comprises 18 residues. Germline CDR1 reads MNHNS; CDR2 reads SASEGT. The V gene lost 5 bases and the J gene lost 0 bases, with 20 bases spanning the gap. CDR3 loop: CASSFSFNLKNSGNTIYF. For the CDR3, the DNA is TGTGCCAGCAGTTTCTCCTTTAATTTGAAGAACTCTGGAAACACCATATATTTT.

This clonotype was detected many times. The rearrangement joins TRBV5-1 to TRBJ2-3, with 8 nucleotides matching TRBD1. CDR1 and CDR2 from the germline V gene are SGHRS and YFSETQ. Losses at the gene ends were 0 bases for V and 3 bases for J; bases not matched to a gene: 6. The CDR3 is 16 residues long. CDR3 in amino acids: CASSLETGVGTDTQYF. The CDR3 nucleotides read TGCGCCAGCAGCTTGGAGACAGGGGTTGGTACAGATACGCAGTATTTT.

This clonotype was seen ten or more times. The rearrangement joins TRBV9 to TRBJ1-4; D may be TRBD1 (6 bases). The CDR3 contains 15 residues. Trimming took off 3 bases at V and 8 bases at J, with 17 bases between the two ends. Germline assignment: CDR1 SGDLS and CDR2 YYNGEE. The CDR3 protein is CASSESGGAREKLFF. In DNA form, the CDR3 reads TGTGCCAGCAGCGAGTCGGGGGGGGCGCGAGAAAAACTGTTTTTT. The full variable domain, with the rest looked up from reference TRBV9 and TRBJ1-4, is DSGVTQTPKHLITATGQRVTLRCSPRSGDLSVYWYQQSLDQGLQFLIQYYNGEERAKGNILERFSAQQFPDLHSELNLSSLELGDSALYFCASSESGGAREKLFFGSGTQLSVL.

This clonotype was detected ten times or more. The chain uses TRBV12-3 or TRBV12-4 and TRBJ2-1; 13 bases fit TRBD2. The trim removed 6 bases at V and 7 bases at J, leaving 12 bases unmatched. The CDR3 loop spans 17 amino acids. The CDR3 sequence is CASSPYELAGGPNEQFF. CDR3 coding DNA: TGTGCCAGCAGCCCCTACGAACTAGCGGGGGGGCCAAATGAGCAGTTCTTC.

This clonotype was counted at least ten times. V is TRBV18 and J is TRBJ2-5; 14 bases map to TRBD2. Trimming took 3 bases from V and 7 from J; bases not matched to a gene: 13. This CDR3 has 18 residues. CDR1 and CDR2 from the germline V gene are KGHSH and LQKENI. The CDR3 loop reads CASSPAGLAGGDGRTQYF. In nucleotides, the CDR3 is TGTGCCAGCTCACCCGCCGGACTAGCGGGAGGCGATGGTCGGACCCAGTACTTC.

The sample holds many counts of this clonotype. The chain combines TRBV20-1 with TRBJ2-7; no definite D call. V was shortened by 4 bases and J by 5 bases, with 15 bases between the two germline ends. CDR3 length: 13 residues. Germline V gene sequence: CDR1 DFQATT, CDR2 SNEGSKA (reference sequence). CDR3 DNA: TGCAGTGCTACCCCAGAGCTTTTGGACGAGCAGTACTTC. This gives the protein CSATPELLDEQYF.

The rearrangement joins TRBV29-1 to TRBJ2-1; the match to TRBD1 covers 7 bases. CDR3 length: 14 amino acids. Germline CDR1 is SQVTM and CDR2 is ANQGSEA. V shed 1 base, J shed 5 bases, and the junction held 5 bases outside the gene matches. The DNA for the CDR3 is TGCAGCGTTGAAGTGCAGGGGGTCGACAATGAGCAGTTCTTC. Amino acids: CSVEVQGVDNEQFF.

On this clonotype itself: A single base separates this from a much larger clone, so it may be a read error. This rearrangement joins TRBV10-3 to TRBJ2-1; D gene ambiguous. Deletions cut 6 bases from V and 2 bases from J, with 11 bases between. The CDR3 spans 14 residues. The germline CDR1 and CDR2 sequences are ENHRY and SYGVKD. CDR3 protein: CAIRPRDTYNEQFF. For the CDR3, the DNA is TGTGCCATCAGGCCGCGCGACACCTACAATGAGCAGTTCTTC.

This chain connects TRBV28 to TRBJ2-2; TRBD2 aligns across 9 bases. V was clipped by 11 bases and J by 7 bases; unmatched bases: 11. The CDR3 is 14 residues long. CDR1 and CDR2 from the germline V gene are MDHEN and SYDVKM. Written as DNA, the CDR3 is TGTGCCGGCCTGGGGAGCGGGGGGATCGGGGAGCTGTTTTTT. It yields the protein CAGLGSGGIGELFF.

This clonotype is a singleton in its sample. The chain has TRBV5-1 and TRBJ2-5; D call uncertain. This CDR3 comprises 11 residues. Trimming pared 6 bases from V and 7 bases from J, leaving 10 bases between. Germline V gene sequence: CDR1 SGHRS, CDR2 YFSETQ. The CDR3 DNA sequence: TGCGCCAGCACTGTTGAGGCGACCCAGTACTTC. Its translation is CASTVEATQYF.

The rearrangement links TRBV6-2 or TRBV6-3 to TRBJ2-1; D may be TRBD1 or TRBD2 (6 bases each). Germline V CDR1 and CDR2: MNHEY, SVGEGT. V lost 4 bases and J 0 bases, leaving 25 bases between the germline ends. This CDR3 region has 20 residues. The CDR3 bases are TGTGCCAGCAGTTCCCGGACACCCCAAGGGGGGTTACGCTCCTACAATGAGCAGTTCTTC. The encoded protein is CASSSRTPQGGLRSYNEQFF.

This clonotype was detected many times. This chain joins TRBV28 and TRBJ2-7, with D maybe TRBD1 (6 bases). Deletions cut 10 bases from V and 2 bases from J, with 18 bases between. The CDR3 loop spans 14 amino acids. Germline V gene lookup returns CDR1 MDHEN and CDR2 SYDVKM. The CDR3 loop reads CATTGPRGPYEQYF. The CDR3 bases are TGTGCCACTACAGGGCCCCGTGGCCCCTACGAGCAGTACTTC.

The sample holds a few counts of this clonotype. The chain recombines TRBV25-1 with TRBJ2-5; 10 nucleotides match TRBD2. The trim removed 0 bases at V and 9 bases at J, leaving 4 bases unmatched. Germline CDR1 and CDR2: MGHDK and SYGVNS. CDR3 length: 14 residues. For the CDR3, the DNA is TGTGCCAGCAGTGAATATGTAGCGGGGGGCGCCCAGTACTTC. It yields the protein CASSEYVAGGAQYF.

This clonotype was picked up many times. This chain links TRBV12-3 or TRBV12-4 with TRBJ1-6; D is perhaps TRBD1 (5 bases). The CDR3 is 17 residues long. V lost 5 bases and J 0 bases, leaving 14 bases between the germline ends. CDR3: CASSTSTGGSYNSPLHF. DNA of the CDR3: TGTGCCAGCAGTACCAGTACAGGAGGCTCCTATAATTCACCCCTCCACTTT.

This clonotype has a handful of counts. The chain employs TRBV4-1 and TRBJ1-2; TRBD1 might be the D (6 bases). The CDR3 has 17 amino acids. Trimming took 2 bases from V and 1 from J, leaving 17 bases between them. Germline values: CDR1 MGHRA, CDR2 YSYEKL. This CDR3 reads CASSQRVQGNFNYGYTF. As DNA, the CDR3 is TGCGCCAGCAGCCAAAGAGTTCAGGGGAATTTTAACTATGGCTACACCTTC.

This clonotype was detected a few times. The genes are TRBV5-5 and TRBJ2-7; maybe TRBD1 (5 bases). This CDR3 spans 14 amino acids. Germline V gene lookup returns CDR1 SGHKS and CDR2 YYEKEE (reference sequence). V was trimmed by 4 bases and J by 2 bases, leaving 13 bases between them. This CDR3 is CASSLNDSPYEQYF. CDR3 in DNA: TGTGCCAGCAGCCTTAACGACAGCCCCTACGAGCAGTACTTC.

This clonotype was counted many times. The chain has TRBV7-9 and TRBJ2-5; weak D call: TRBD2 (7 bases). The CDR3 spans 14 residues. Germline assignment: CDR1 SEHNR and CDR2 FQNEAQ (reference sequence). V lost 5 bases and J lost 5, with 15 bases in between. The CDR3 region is CASSPGGGSETQYF. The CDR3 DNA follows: TGTGCCAGCAGCCCGGGGGGCGGGAGCGAGACCCAGTACTTC.

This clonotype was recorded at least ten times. The CDR3 region is CASSLTSGSHEQYF. CDR3 nucleotide sequence: TGTGCCAGCAGCTTGACTAGCGGGAGCCACGAGCAGTACTTC. The chain couples TRBV7-2 to TRBJ2-7; 12 bases match TRBD2. J lost 5 bases, V lost 3 bases, and 2 bases had no gene match. Germline lookup yields CDR1 SGHTA and CDR2 FQGNSA. The CDR3 runs 14 residues.

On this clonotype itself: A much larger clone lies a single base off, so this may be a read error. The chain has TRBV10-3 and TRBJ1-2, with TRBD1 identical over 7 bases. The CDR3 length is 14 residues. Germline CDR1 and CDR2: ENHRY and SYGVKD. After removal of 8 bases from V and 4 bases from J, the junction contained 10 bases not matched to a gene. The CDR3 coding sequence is TGTGCCATCGCCAATGAAGGGGGCGTCTATGGCTACACCTTC. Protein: CAIANEGGVYGYTF.

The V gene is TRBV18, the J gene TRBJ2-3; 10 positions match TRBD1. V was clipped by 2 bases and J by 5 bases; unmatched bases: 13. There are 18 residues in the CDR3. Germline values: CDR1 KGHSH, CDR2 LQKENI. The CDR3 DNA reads TGTGCCAGCTCACCAATCCCCGCGACAGGGGGCGCAGTAGATACGCAGTATTTT. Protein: CASSPIPATGGAVDTQYF.

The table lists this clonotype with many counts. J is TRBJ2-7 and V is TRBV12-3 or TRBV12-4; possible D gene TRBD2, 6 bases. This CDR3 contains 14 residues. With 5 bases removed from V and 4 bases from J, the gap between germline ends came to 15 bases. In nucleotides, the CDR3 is TGTGCCAGCAGTCCTCCGGGACTCTCGTACGAGCAGTACTTC. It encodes CASSPPGLSYEQYF.

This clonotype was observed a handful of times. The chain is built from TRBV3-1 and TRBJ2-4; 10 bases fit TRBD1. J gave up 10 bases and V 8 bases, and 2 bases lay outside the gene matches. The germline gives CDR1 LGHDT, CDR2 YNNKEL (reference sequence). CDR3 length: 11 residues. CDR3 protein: CASGTGDIQYF. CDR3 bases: TGTGCCAGCGGGACAGGGGATATTCAGTACTTC.